The T cell receptor (beta chain) described here comes from a study of blood T cell repertoires in COVID-19. Overall study: Samples representing acute and convalescent COVID-19 were sourced from the United States, Italy and Spain. T cells, B-cell-depleted T cells, or PBMCs supplied cDNA or gDNA.

The CDR3 is 12 amino acids. The V and J ends lost 2 bases and 7 bases respectively, with 8 bases between them. Germline V gene lookup returns CDR1 KGHSH and CDR2 LQKENI. Under the authors' procedure: Reference gene primers were amplified, and this amplification served to estimate nucleated cell counts. Sequencing was performed with immunoSEQ multiplex PCR; in TCRdb, only in-frame clones are kept and a portion is missing. The V and J calls and clone size are taken from that table; D and trimming were inferred from the DNA. The sample comprises over 400,000 clones, 80% to 90% of which are singletons, and roughly 3.2% rests with the top ten. This clone has just one count.

J is TRBJ1-1 and V is TRBV18, with unresolved D. This receptor was obtained from a human donor in a cohort sampled during active COVID-19. Material for sequencing was peripheral blood. Here the CDR3 DNA reads TGTGCCAGCTCACCAGATGAGGGTGAAGCTTTCTTT. This translates into CASSPDEGEAFF.